This T cell receptor (beta chain) came from a study of OX40 agonist ivuxolimab in advanced cancers. Study-wide background: Prior therapy, whether anti-PD-1, anti-PD-L1 or anti-CTLA-4, was allowed, and approximately 37% had some.

Autoimmune disease history or systemic immunosuppression excluded patients. Data came from immunoSEQ multiplex PCR; TCRdb stores just in-frame clones and leaves some out. This sample has 50,000 to 65,000 clones, with about 91% found just once. The CDR3 consists of 17 residues. With 0 bases removed from V and 8 bases from J, the gap between germline ends came to 20 bases. The germline V gene encodes CDR1 LGHNA and CDR2 YSLEER. Study outcomes and limitations: Expanded clones tended on average to be more numerous among CD8+ T cells than CD4+. Clones of CD4+ and CD8+ blood T cells grew by week 6 at doses of 0.1 to 3.0 mg/kg.

Worth noting for this clone: Its antigen is undetermined.

The TCR was taken from an adult with an advanced solid tumor such as melanoma, head and neck, liver or kidney cancer. Material: CD4+ or CD8+ T cells sorted from blood, obtained in a trial of the OX40 agonist ivuxolimab. This chain links TRBV4-3 with TRBJ2-1; perhaps TRBD2 as D (5 bases). CDR3 region: CASSQDIWRLREDEQFF. Written as DNA, the CDR3 is TGCGCCAGCAGCCAAGATATTTGGCGACTACGCGAGGATGAGCAGTTCTTC.